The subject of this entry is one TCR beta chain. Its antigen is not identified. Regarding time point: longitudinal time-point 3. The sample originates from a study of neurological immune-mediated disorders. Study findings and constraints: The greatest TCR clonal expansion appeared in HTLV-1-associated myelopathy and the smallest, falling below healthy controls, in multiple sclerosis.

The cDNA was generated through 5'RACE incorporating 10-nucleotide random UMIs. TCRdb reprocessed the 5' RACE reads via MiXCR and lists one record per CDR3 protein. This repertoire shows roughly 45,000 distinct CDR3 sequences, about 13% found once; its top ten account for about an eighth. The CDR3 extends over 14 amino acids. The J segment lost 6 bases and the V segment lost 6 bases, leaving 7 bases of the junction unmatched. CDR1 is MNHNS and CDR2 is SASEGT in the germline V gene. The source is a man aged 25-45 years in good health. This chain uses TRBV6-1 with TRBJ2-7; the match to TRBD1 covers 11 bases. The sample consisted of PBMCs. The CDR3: CASSRGQGAGEQYF. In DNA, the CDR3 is TGTGCCAGCAGCAGAGGACAGGGGGCCGGCGAGCAGTACTTC.